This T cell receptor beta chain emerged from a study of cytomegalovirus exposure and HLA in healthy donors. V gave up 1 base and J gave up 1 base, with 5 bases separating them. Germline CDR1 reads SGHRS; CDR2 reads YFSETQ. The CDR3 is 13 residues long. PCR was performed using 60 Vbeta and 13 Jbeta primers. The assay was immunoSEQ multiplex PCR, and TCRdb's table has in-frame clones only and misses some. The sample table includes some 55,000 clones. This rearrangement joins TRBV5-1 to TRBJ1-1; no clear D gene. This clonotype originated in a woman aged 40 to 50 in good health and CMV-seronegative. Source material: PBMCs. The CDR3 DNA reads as TGCGCCAGCAGCTTGAACAGGAACACTGAAGCTTTCTTT. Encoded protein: CASSLNRNTEAFF.